Given below is one TCR beta chain in context. This sample is drawn from a study of blood T cell repertoires in COVID-19. Original processing methods: How many nucleated cells were present was estimated from reference gene primer amplification. The table came from immunoSEQ multiplex PCR; TCRdb's copy has only in-frame clones and leaves some out. V, J and clone size were drawn from that table, and D and trimming were deduced from the DNA. The sample includes about 73,000 clones, 82% seen only once; the top ten take around 4.1%. From germline, CDR1 is MDHEN and CDR2 SYDVKM. There are 15 residues in the CDR3. After removal of 6 bases from V and 4 bases from J, the junction contained 10 bases not matched to a gene.

The receptor was isolated from a woman aged 60-70 years with acute or convalescent COVID-19. Sequencing input: peripheral blood. The chain joins TRBV28 to TRBJ1-2, with 8 positions matching TRBD1. The CDR3 protein is CASSSFHRGIYGYTF. The CDR3 DNA reads TGTGCCAGCAGCTCCTTTCACAGGGGGATCTATGGCTACACCTTC.